The 24 T cell receptor beta chains given below trace back to one sample, sequenced in a study of shared clonotypes between healthy human individuals. Measured with immunoSEQ multiplex PCR; TCRdb has only the in-frame clones, and not every one. The sample shows millions of clones, over 85% of them seen only once. Naive CD8 cells were CD45RO-negative, positively selected for CCR7, excluding terminally differentiated effector memory CD45RA+ cells. Sequenced material: naive CD8+ T cells sorted from blood. These TCRs come from a man aged 18 to 29 in good health.

The chain couples TRBV27 to TRBJ2-2; 9 positions match TRBD1. After removal of 1 base from V and 7 bases from J, the junction contained 10 bases not matched to a gene. CDR1 and CDR2 from the germline V gene are MNHEY and SMNVEV (reference sequence). This CDR3 contains 17 residues. CDR3 in DNA: TGTGCCAGCAGTTTATTTACCGGGACAGGGTTGAGCGGGGAGCTGTTTTTT. Residues: CASSLFTGTGLSGELFF.

The V gene is TRBV7-8, the J gene TRBJ2-3; no clear D gene. This CDR3 region has 12 residues. Between the trimmed V and J ends, which lost 7 bases and 2 bases, there was a span of 7 bases. CDR1 SGHVS and CDR2 FQNEAQ come from the germline V gene. The CDR3, as DNA: TGTGCCAGCAACCTCGACACAGATACGCAGTATTTT. Amino acids: CASNLDTDTQYF.

This rearrangement joins TRBV9 to TRBJ2-3, with D uncertain. The V end was cut by 4 bases, the J end by 2 bases, with 14 bases between. This CDR3 has 15 amino acids. Per the germline V gene, CDR1 is SGDLS and CDR2 is YYNGEE. CDR3 protein: CASSHLGWDTDTQYF. CDR3 bases: TGTGCCAGCAGCCACTTGGGGTGGGACACAGATACGCAGTATTTT.

The rearrangement joins TRBV7-2 to TRBJ2-1; D unresolved. V lost 5 bases and J lost 0, with 11 bases in between. From germline, CDR1 is SGHTA and CDR2 FQGNSA. CDR3 length: 15 residues. CDR3: CASSPGLGSYNEQFF. DNA of the CDR3: TGTGCCAGCAGCCCAGGTTTGGGCTCCTACAATGAGCAGTTCTTC. Based on the CDR3 plus reference TRBV7-2 and TRBJ2-1, the full variable domain is GAGVSQSPSNKVTEKGKDVELRCDPISGHTALYWYRQSLGQGLEFLIYFQGNSAPDKSGLPSDRFSAERTGGSVSTLTIQRTQQEDSAVYLCASSPGLGSYNEQFFGPGTRLTVL.

The chain combines TRBV4-3 with TRBJ2-2; TRBD2 is a possible D gene (5 bases). Germline lookup yields CDR1 LGHNA and CDR2 YSLEER. The CDR3 is made up of 17 amino acids. Trimming took off 2 bases at V and 4 bases at J, with 17 bases between the two ends. As DNA, the CDR3 is TGCGCCAGCAGCCAAACGACGGCCTCTGAGGGCACCGGGGAGCTGTTTTTT. Its protein is CASSQTTASEGTGELFF.

V usage is TRBV6-1 and J usage is TRBJ2-7; 7 nucleotides agree with TRBD1. J lost 4 bases, V lost 3 bases, and 6 bases had no gene match. This CDR3 is 14 amino acids long. From germline, CDR1 is MNHNS and CDR2 SASEGT. The CDR3 reads CASSDDREWYEQYF. The CDR3 DNA follows: TGTGCCAGCAGTGACGACAGGGAATGGTACGAGCAGTACTTC.

The gene calls are TRBV5-1 and TRBJ1-6; D uncertain. The ends were cut back, 4 bases at V and 6 bases at J, with 17 bases in the middle. This CDR3 spans 16 amino acids. Germline values: CDR1 SGHRS, CDR2 YFSETQ. The CDR3 loop is CASSPDGGSSNSPLHF. The CDR3 DNA is TGCGCCAGCAGCCCGGATGGCGGCAGTTCTAATTCACCCCTCCACTTT. Looking up the rest from reference TRBV5-1 and TRBJ1-6 gives the full variable domain: KAGVTQTPRYLIKTRGQQVTLSCSPISGHRSVSWYQQTPGQGLQFLFEYFSETQRNKGNFPGRFSGRQFSNSRSEMNVSTLELGDSALYLCASSPDGGSSNSPLHFGNGTRLTVT.

The V call is TRBV9, the J call TRBJ2-7, with 7 bases lining up with TRBD1. CDR3 length: 14 residues. V dropped 4 bases and J dropped 2; count of bases not matched to a gene: 6. Germline CDR1 is SGDLS and CDR2 is YYNGEE. CDR3 sequence (DNA): TGTGCCAGCAGCCTACGGGACAGACCCTACGAGCAGTACTTC. Protein product: CASSLRDRPYEQYF.

This chain joins TRBV4-3 and TRBJ2-7; D uncertain. This CDR3 is built from 14 residues. Trimming pared 0 bases from V and 0 bases from J, leaving 6 bases between. Per the germline V gene, CDR1 is LGHNA and CDR2 is YSLEER. CDR3 sequence reads: CASSQEGSSYEQYF. The CDR3 bases are TGCGCCAGCAGCCAAGAAGGCAGCTCCTACGAGCAGTACTTC.

The chain carries TRBV6-5 and TRBJ2-2, with no clear D. This CDR3 is built from 14 residues. The V gene lost 0 bases and the J gene lost 5 bases, with 7 bases spanning the gap. Germline V lookup: CDR1 MNHEY, CDR2 SVGAGI. CDR3 sequence: CASSYSTITGELFF. For the CDR3, the DNA is TGTGCCAGCAGTTACTCCACAATTACCGGGGAGCTGTTTTTT.

Points on this clone: Other DNA sequences of this sample code for an identical CDR3. The chain employs TRBV7-9 and TRBJ2-5, with D unclear. The CDR3 is 12 residues long. Deletions cut 1 base from V and 5 bases from J, with 5 bases between. Germline lookup yields CDR1 SEHNR and CDR2 FQNEAQ (reference sequence). Written as DNA, the CDR3 is TGTGCCAGCAGCTTAGATCTGGAGACCCAGTACTTC. Translating gives CASSLDLETQYF.

This clone appeared a few times. The same CDR3 arises from other DNA sequences in this sample as well. The chain uses TRBV4-1 and TRBJ2-7; no clear D gene. V gave up 1 base and J gave up 2 bases, with 3 bases separating them. Germline-derived CDR1 and CDR2 are MGHRA and YSYEKL. The CDR3 is 12 residues long. DNA of the CDR3: TGCGCCAGCAGCCAAGGGCCCTACGAGCAGTACTTC. This codes for CASSQGPYEQYF.

The J gene is TRBJ1-2, the V gene TRBV7-3, with unresolved D. Germline assignment: CDR1 SGHTA and CDR2 FQGTGA. Trimming took 1 base from V and 6 from J, leaving 9 bases between them. This CDR3 has 13 residues. The CDR3 bases are TGTGCCAGCAGCTTAAGTTCCGGAGATGGCTACACCTTC. This translates into CASSLSSGDGYTF.

The chain carries TRBV25-1 and TRBJ2-6; no definite D call. V shed 5 bases and J shed 3 bases, with 5 bases lying between them. CDR1 MGHDK and CDR2 SYGVNS come from the germline V gene. The CDR3 contains 13 residues. This CDR3 is CASSLGGANVLTF. CDR3 DNA: TGTGCCAGCAGTTTGGGTGGGGCCAACGTCCTGACTTTC.

The V and J genes are TRBV9 and TRBJ2-7; D not certain. The length of the CDR3 is 14 residues. Trimming shortened V by 4 bases and J by 2 bases, and 13 bases separated the two germline ends. Germline values: CDR1 SGDLS, CDR2 YYNGEE. CDR3: CASSNTDGTYEQYF. CDR3 in DNA: TGTGCCAGCAGCAATACGGACGGAACCTACGAGCAGTACTTC. Using reference TRBV9 and TRBJ2-7 for the parts outside the CDR3, the full variable domain is DSGVTQTPKHLITATGQRVTLRCSPRSGDLSVYWYQQSLDQGLQFLIQYYNGEERAKGNILERFSAQQFPDLHSELNLSSLELGDSALYFCASSNTDGTYEQYFGPGTRLTVT.

This chain connects TRBV29-1 to TRBJ2-1; a weak D match, TRBD2 (6 bases). The V and J ends lost 3 bases and 6 bases respectively, with 24 bases between them. CDR1 is SQVTM, CDR2 ANQGSEA, per germline. The CDR3 has 17 amino acids. The CDR3 bases are TGCAGCGTTGAGGGAGGTCAATACCCCGAGCCCTCCAATGAGCAGTTCTTC. It translates to CSVEGGQYPEPSNEQFF.

The gene calls are TRBV4-2 and TRBJ2-5; maybe TRBD1 (6 bases). The V gene's germline CDR1 is LGHNA and CDR2 YNFKEQ. Trimming pared 0 bases from V and 2 bases from J, leaving 10 bases between. This CDR3 is 15 amino acids long. Here the CDR3 reads CASSQEIRGQETQYF. The CDR3 DNA sequence: TGTGCCAGCAGCCAAGAGATCAGGGGTCAAGAGACCCAGTACTTC.

The chain carries TRBV6-5 and TRBJ2-7, with 8 bases fitting TRBD2. The CDR3 consists of 15 residues. Germline V gene lookup returns CDR1 MNHEY and CDR2 SVGAGI. J gave up 0 bases and V 5 bases, and 6 bases lay outside the gene matches. CDR3 in DNA: TGTGCCAGCAGTAATGTAGCGGGAAGCTCCTACGAGCAGTACTTC. Protein: CASSNVAGSSYEQYF.

J is TRBJ1-3 and V is TRBV6-1, with D possibly TRBD1 on 5 matching bases. The germline V gene has CDR1 MNHNS and CDR2 SASEGT. CDR3 length: 17 amino acids. Trimming left V 2 bases short and J 2 bases short, with 16 bases between. The CDR3 spells CASSEILRTRPGNTIYF. In DNA form, the CDR3 reads TGTGCCAGCAGTGAAATCCTTAGGACACGGCCTGGAAACACCATATATTTT.

The CDR3 reads CASSLGLAGSLQETQYF. CDR3 coding DNA: TGTGCCAGCAGCCTGGGACTAGCGGGGAGTCTTCAAGAGACCCAGTACTTC. This chain uses TRBV28 with TRBJ2-5, with 13 bases aligning to TRBD2. Germline loops: CDR1 MDHEN, CDR2 SYDVKM. The J segment lost 2 bases and the V segment lost 6 bases, leaving 9 bases of the junction unmatched. This CDR3 contains 17 residues. Full variable domain (outside the CDR3, taken from reference TRBV28 and TRBJ2-5): DVKVTQSSRYLVKRTGEKVFLECVQDMDHENMFWYRQDPGLGLRLIYFSYDVKMKEKGDIPEGYSVSREKKERFSLILESASTNQTSMYLCASSLGLAGSLQETQYFGPGTRLLVL.

To note about this clone: At one end the junction does not follow the germline gene, possibly because of a read error. The V and J genes are TRBV10-3 and TRBJ1-1; D uncertain. CDR3 length: 12 residues. Germline V gives CDR1 ENHRY, CDR2 SYGVKD. CDR3 protein: CAISDVNTEALF. CDR3 DNA: TGTGCCATCAGTGACGTCAACACTGAAGCTCTCTTT.

This clone is a singleton in its sample. CDR3 loop: CASSFHPVVEQYF. CDR3 DNA sequence: TGTGCCAGCAGCTTTCACCCGGTCGTCGAGCAGTACTTC. This rearrangement joins TRBV5-5 to TRBJ2-7; D call uncertain. Germline values: CDR1 SGHKS, CDR2 YYEKEE (reference sequence). This CDR3 comprises 13 residues. Trimming removed 2 bases from V and 6 bases from J, with 12 bases in between.

In DNA form, the CDR3 reads TGTGCCAGCAGTAGGTTAACAGGGAGGAGCTCCTACGAGCAGTACTTC. Translated, it gives CASSRLTGRSSYEQYF. This chain connects TRBV6-6 to TRBJ2-7; either TRBD1 or TRBD2 may supply D (6 bases each). There are 16 residues in the CDR3. The V gene lost 5 bases and the J gene lost 0 bases, with 17 bases spanning the gap. The germline V gene has CDR1 MNHNY and CDR2 SVGAGI (reference sequence).

The rearrangement joins TRBV18 to TRBJ2-2; D remains ambiguous. V was clipped by 3 bases and J by 8 bases, with 16 bases between them. Germline V gives CDR1 KGHSH, CDR2 LQKENI. The CDR3 length is 15 residues. The CDR3 loop is CASSPATALEGELFF. The CDR3 nucleotides read TGTGCCAGCTCACCGGCCACAGCCCTGGAAGGGGAGCTGTTTTTT.